This entry lists 10 T cell receptor beta chains sequenced from one sample in a study of vaccination and CD4 T cells after COVID-19. No antigen is known for these receptors. The treatment denotes: roughly ten-day PBMC culture with coronavirus spike peptide pools or control peptides (ViraFEST assay). The Oncomine TCR Beta short-read assay sequenced DNA from cultured CD4+ T cells. From the PCR reads, TCRdb called clonotypes with MiXCR, one entry per CDR3 protein. Counted here are 10,000 to 15,000 distinct CDR3 sequences, over 45% occurring once; the ten biggest clones make up approximately 25%. The sequenced sample was CD4+ T cells from blood, cultured in vitro. All receptors come from a human donor who had recovered from COVID-19.

J is TRBJ2-1 and V is TRBV2; D possibly corresponds to TRBD2 (5 bases). The CDR3 runs to 15 residues. Germline lookup yields CDR1 SNHLY and CDR2 FYNNEI. V was pared by 6 bases and J by 0 bases, with 12 bases between. CDR3 DNA: TGTGCCAGCAGCCAACTAGAGAGCTCCTACAATGAGCAGTTCTTC. It codes for CASSQLESSYNEQFF.

This chain uses TRBV20-1 with TRBJ2-2; 7 bases map to TRBD2. The CDR3 totals 15 residues. The germline V gene has CDR1 DFQATT and CDR2 SNEGSKA (reference sequence). Trimming took 3 bases from V and 7 from J; bases not matched to a gene: 11. The CDR3 protein is CSARARGGRYGELFF. The DNA of the CDR3 is TGCAGTGCTAGGGCAAGGGGAGGGCGATACGGGGAGCTGTTTTTT.

There are a few counts of this clonotype. The rearrangement links TRBV12-3 or TRBV12-4 to TRBJ2-2, with no clear D. V lost 5 bases to trimming and J lost 2 bases, with 12 bases between them. The CDR3 runs to 15 residues. For the CDR3, the DNA is TGTGCCAGCAGTCCACAGCTCATCAACACCGGGGAGCTGTTTTTT. Translated: CASSPQLINTGELFF.

The chain recombines TRBV28 with TRBJ1-1; no reliable D call. In germline, CDR1 is MDHEN, CDR2 SYDVKM. Trimming took 4 bases from V and 1 from J, leaving 10 bases between them. This CDR3 comprises 14 residues. Here the CDR3 DNA reads TGTGCCAGCAGTTCTCCCGGGAGGAACACTGAAGCTTTCTTT. Translated, it gives CASSSPGRNTEAFF.

In this sample, this clonotype turned up a few times. The chain employs TRBV19 and TRBJ2-3, with TRBD2 matching 8 bases. CDR1 LNHDA and CDR2 SQIVND come from the germline V gene (reference sequence). There are 14 residues in the CDR3. The V segment lost 9 bases and the J segment 0 bases; nucleotides outside the gene matches: 5. The CDR3 nucleotides read TGTGCCAGCAAACTAGCGGCAAGCACAGATACGCAGTATTTT. Protein product: CASKLAASTDTQYF.

This clonotype was observed a few times. The J gene is TRBJ1-5, the V gene TRBV21-1; TRBD1, the table's D call, lacks a check against the DNA. TRBV21-1 is an annotated pseudogene. CDR3 length: 12 residues. For the CDR3, the DNA is TGTGCCAGCAGCAGAATCCGGGACAAGGAGCATTTT. Translating it yields CASSRIRDKEHF.

The V call is TRBV28, the J call TRBJ1-3, with 10 bases lining up with TRBD1. Germline loops: CDR1 MDHEN, CDR2 SYDVKM. This CDR3 region has 18 residues. J was trimmed by 4 bases and V by 3 bases; bases with no gene match: 12. In DNA form, the CDR3 reads TGTGCCAGCAGTTTCAACCAGAGACAGGGGGCGGAAGGAAACACCATATATTTT. Its translation is CASSFNQRQGAEGNTIYF.

This clonotype was detected a few times. The J gene is TRBJ1-1, the V gene TRBV15; D is perhaps TRBD1 (5 bases). In germline, CDR1 is LNHNV, CDR2 YYDKDF (reference sequence). Trimming shortened V by 3 bases and J by 0 bases, and 14 bases separated the two germline ends. The CDR3 spans 16 residues. The CDR3 DNA reads TGTGCCACCAGCAGGAGGGGCTCAGGGCTGAACACTGAAGCTTTCTTT. It is translated as CATSRRGSGLNTEAFF.

V is TRBV28 and J is TRBJ1-5; tentative D call: TRBD1 (5 bases). Germline loops: CDR1 MDHEN, CDR2 SYDVKM. The CDR3 sequence is 15 residues long. With 7 bases removed from V and 3 bases from J, the gap between germline ends came to 16 bases. CDR3 residues: CASTLTGGDNQPQHF. DNA of the CDR3: TGTGCCAGCACCCTGACGGGGGGTGACAATCAGCCCCAGCATTTT.

The chain carries TRBV20-1 and TRBJ2-2, with D tentatively TRBD2 (6 bases). Germline loops: CDR1 DFQATT, CDR2 SNEGSKA (reference sequence). V shed 6 bases and J shed 6 bases, with 17 bases lying between them. CDR3 size: 14 residues. CDR3 DNA sequence: TGCAGTGCACGGCAGGGAGGAAGAGCCGGGGAGCTGTTTTTT. It yields the protein CSARQGGRAGELFF.